This T cell receptor beta chain was captured by sequencing in a study of cytotoxic CD8 clonotypes in ibrutinib-treated CLL (dated by TCRdb to about 2021). With regard to the full study: The cohort had 11 to 12 relapsed/refractory and about 15 treatment-naive patients; some 17 were IGHV unmutated. Responses were partial in around 25 patients and complete in 2; after median approximately 69 months follow-up, about 14 stayed in remission and approximately twelve progressed. Response samples were taken after a median of approximately eleven months on treatment, ranging from about 6 to 36 months. Longitudinal samples were available for about 30% of the roughly 86 trial participants. Cryopreserved peripheral blood mononuclear cells were obtained before treatment, at response, and at either sustained remission or disease progression. An average of 255,043 productive templates and some 100,000 productive rearrangements was obtained per sample. Patients were still on ibrutinib when every remission and progressive disease sample was collected.

A remark on this clone: The specificity of this receptor is unknown. Base qualities were left out, and no much larger clone turns up one base away.

The sample's time point label, in plain terms: 20 to 25 months on ibrutinib. For TCR beta library preparation, 1.5 to 2 micrograms of genomic DNA were extracted from the cryopreserved PBMCs. Longitudinal blood samples from CLL patients on ibrutinib monotherapy were analyzed using high-throughput TCR beta sequencing. The patients took part in an open-label, single-center phase 2 trial of ibrutinib monotherapy. The research as a whole found: Public clonotypes were rare and either shrank or stayed stable during treatment, and the rise in clonality at ibrutinib response reflected expansion of private clonotypes. Sustained-remission and progressing patients did not have matched sampling times, and lymph node repertoires were not examined. At baseline, clonality was higher than in age-matched healthy donors and showed a strong correlation with circulating CD8+ T-cell counts. Clonality rose at ibrutinib response, remained stable during sustained remission, and dropped back toward baseline at progression.

Each clonotype received, on average, around 10x coverage in deep resolution sequencing performed on a MiSeq, where the target depth lay between 1 in 1 million and 1 in 200,000 T cells. The immunoSEQ hsTCRB Kit was used to generate TCR beta libraries. The paper's processing steps were these. The data were analyzed with ImmunoSEQ Analyzer and ImmunoSEQ Data Assistant, and V, D and J gene assignments followed IMGT definitions. Clonality was computed as one minus normalized Shannon entropy of productive rearrangement frequencies, ranging from 0 to 1. Only overrepresented clonotypes making up at least 0.05% of each patient's repertoire were included in the public clonotype analysis. Some 14 age-matched healthy donor repertoires from immuneACCESS served as clonality controls. TCRdb holds this immuneACCESS table with in-frame rearrangements only. Some clones are missing; in checked studies, unresolved V genes explain under half, and the rest has no known cause. V, J and clone size are taken as reported in that table, and D and trimming were inferred from the DNA itself. The sample profile shows 110,000 or so clones; under 70% of them were found once. Of the sample, 35% to 40% falls within the top ten clones.

CDR1 is given as MDHEN and CDR2 as SYDVKM, both from the germline V gene. The CDR3 goes from the cysteine to the phenylalanine over 14 residues. Only the CDR3 part of the read is kept: 42 bases, read in frame from the first base. V is pared back by 1 base and J by 2 bases, with 8 bases lying between the germline termini. Specimen: PBMCs, collected after 24 months of ibrutinib treatment. The sequence is built from TRBV28 and TRBJ2-5; no D gene call is confident. The receptor's source is a human donor with chronic lymphocytic leukemia. The CDR3 is CASSLSPDQETQYF. In nucleotide form, the sequence is TGTGCCAGCAGTTTATCTCCGGATCAAGAGACCCAGTACTTC.